This T cell receptor (beta chain) stems from a study of blood T cells in healthy people across ages. Points from the study as a whole: Per million T cells, TCR beta diversity dropped roughly linearly as age increased.

The use of a sample-barcoded 5' primer and a J-beta primer mix characterized a second PCR of roughly 7 to 11 cycles. Paired-end reads containing CDR3 totaled no fewer than 3 million for each sample. From the 5' RACE reads, TCRdb called clonotypes with MiXCR, one entry per CDR3 protein. The data hold about 1,400,000 distinct CDR3 sequences, with 35% to 45% observed a single time. This clonotype was observed many times. The antigen remains unidentified. The germline V and J ends were trimmed by 4 bases and 3 bases, with 7 bases remaining between them. The CDR3 has 13 residues. Germline-derived CDR1 and CDR2 are MGHDK and SYGVNS.

This receptor was obtained from a woman aged 18-30 years in good health. The V gene is TRBV25-1, the J gene TRBJ1-5; D remains unclear. The sample was blood. The CDR3 sequence is CASSGRNNQPQHF. DNA of the CDR3: TGTGCCAGCAGTGGCAGAAACAATCAGCCCCAGCATTTT.